This T cell receptor (beta chain) was observed in a study of naive and memory T cell subsets. Germline V gene sequence: CDR1 LNHNV, CDR2 YYDKDF (reference sequence). CDR3 length: 15 residues. Trimming removed 4 bases from V and 0 bases from J, with 13 bases in between. Two oligonucleotides, mixed equimolar, formed the beta constant-region primer covering TRBC1 and TRBC2. TCRdb itself ran the UMI-ligation and nested PCR reads through MiXCR, one entry per CDR3 protein. Of 130,000 to 150,000 distinct CDR3 sequences in the sample, about a sixth were seen once. From the second PCR step, alpha and beta chains were amplified apart. Cells stained for CD3, CD4, CD8, CD45RA and CD27 were sorted into four subsets.

The gene calls are TRBV15 and TRBJ2-7; a weak D match, TRBD1 (6 bases). Sequencing was carried out using naive CD4+ T cells from blood. The receptor was derived from a human donor in good health. CDR3 sequence reads: CATSKQGFNSYEQYF. The CDR3 nucleotides read TGTGCCACCAGCAAACAGGGATTTAACTCCTACGAGCAGTACTTC.